These T cell receptor beta chains were read from a single sample in a study of control samples from healthy donors and cancer patients. The repertoire was sequenced with immunoSEQ multiplex PCR; TCRdb's copy has only in-frame clones and lacks some. The sample yields around 95,000 clones, roughly 87% seen once. The sequencing sample was made of blood. These receptors came from a woman between 45 and 60 years old in good health. Each CDR3 is given with its conserved first and last residue. Clone size, where shown, is once, few, many, or a class for clones that have expanded.

>TRBJ1-2|TRBV6-2/TRBV6-3|.
CASTYGLPYGYTF
>TRBJ2-2|TRBV7-2|few
CASSLARLGGGNTGELFF
>TRBJ2-4|TRBV6-4|.
CASSLHPGNIQYF
>TRBJ1-1|TRBV10-3|.
CAITFQKNTEAFF
>TRBJ2-5|TRBV7-3|.
CASSVTFSGGRETQYF
>TRBJ1-1|TRBV19|once
CATNRQGVNTEAFF
>TRBJ2-4|TRBV13|.
CASSLGGWRAKNIQYF
>TRBJ2-4|TRBV19|.
CASRPGQGMIGNIQYF
>TRBJ2-3|TRBV6-5|once
CASRSPGAAWGTQYF
>TRBJ1-2|TRBV9|.
CASSVGGGYTF
>TRBJ1-1|TRBV15|.
CATSRGPLSNTEAFF
>TRBJ1-1|TRBV6-5|.
CASSRTATNTEAFF
>TRBJ1-6|TRBV3-1/TRBV3-2|once
CASSHTFTGANSPLHF
>TRBJ2-1|TRBV10-1|.
CASSEFGGGYNEQFF
>TRBJ2-2|TRBV11-2|.
CASSLGGGGELFF
>TRBJ2-1|TRBV5-1|.
CASSRGGPYNEQFF
>TRBJ2-1|TRBV6-4|.
CASSEGLDLNEQFF
>TRBJ2-1|TRBV5-1|.
CASSFFTSGYNEQFF
>TRBJ2-2|TRBV11-3|.
CASSPGMAGSGELFF
>TRBJ2-2|TRBV11-3|once
CASSPEGSWTGELFF
>TRBJ1-1|TRBV29-1|.
CSAKEGYTEAFF
>TRBJ2-5|TRBV5-6|.
CASSFAGAPGTQYF
>TRBJ2-7|TRBV3-1/TRBV3-2|.
CASSPDQGGPPEQYF
>TRBJ1-1|TRBV29-1|.
CSAGRDLNTEAFF
>TRBJ2-6|TRBV18|.
CASSPPGSLANVLTF
>TRBJ1-6|TRBV11-2|.
CASSPQEYSPLHF
>TRBJ2-1|TRBV21-1|.
CASSSLSSYNEQFF
>TRBJ1-4|TRBV11-2|once
CASTGGQFRFEKLFF
>TRBJ2-1|TRBV6-6|.
CASSRMGPGQGYEQFF
>TRBJ2-7|TRBV5-1|.
CAQLGRGTHEQYF
>TRBJ1-3|TRBV30|.
CAWSVGWRNSGNTIYF